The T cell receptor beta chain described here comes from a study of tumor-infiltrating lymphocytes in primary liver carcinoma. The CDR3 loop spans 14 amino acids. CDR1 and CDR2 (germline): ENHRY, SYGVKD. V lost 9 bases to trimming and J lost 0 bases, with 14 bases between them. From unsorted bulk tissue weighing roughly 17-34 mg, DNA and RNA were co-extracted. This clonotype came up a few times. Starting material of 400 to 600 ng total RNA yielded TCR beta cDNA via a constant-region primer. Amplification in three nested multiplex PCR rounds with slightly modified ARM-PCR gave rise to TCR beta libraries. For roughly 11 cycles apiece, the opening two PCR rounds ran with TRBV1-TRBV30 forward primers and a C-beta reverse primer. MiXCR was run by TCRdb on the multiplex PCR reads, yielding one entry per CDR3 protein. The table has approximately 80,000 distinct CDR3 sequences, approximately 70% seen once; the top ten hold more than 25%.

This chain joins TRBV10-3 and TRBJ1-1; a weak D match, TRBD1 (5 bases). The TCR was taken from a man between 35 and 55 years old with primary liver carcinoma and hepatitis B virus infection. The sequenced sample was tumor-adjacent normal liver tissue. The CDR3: CAISYDSVNTEAFF. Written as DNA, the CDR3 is TGTGCCATTAGTTACGACAGCGTGAACACTGAAGCTTTCTTT.